These 24 T cell receptor beta chains share one sample of origin, sequenced in a study of T cell repertoires in cytomegalovirus infection. These receptors lack a known antigen. MiXCR was run by TCRdb on the reads, yielding one entry per CDR3 protein. The sample contains approximately 770,000 distinct CDR3 sequences, about 28% of which appear only once. Sample: cultured CD8+ T cells from PBMCs, taken from culture after CMV antigen stimulation. All receptors come from a human donor in good health (CMV status not recorded). Some clones in this sample may be carry-over from other donors' samples.

This clonotype was picked up one time. The chain has TRBV27 and TRBJ1-2; D gene ambiguous. Trimming took 10 bases from V and 4 from J, leaving 16 bases between them. The length of the CDR3 is 13 residues. Germline CDR1 reads MNHEY; CDR2 reads SMNVEV (reference sequence). The DNA of the CDR3 is TGTGCCAACAGCCCAGCCCAGGCCTATGGCTACACCTTC. This gives the protein CANSPAQAYGYTF.

This rearrangement joins TRBV6-8 to TRBJ2-2; the match to TRBD2 covers 11 bases. CDR3 length: 16 residues. Per germline, CDR1 MNHGY and CDR2 SAAAGT. Losses at the gene ends were 8 bases for V and 3 bases for J; bases not matched to a gene: 8. For the CDR3, the DNA is TGTGCCAGCGCCAGTAGCGGGGGGGCCGACACCGGGGAGCTGTTTTTT. Translation: CASASSGGADTGELFF.

The chain couples TRBV11-1 to TRBJ2-3; 7 positions agree with TRBD2. CDR3 size: 15 residues. From germline, CDR1 is SGHAT and CDR2 FQDESV (reference sequence). The junction had 8 bases not matched to a gene; V was cut back by 5 bases and J by 3 bases. CDR3 residues: CASSTSGARTDTQYF. CDR3 in DNA: TGTGCCAGCAGCACGAGCGGGGCCCGTACAGATACGCAGTATTTT.

This sequence joins TRBV24-1 and TRBJ2-6; 7 nucleotides align to TRBD1. CDR1 is KGHDR and CDR2 is SFDVKD in the germline V gene. The CDR3 runs 19 residues. With V trimmed by 3 bases and J by 0 bases, 10 bases remained unmatched. CDR3 region: CATSDGYPGQNSGANVLTF. DNA of the CDR3: TGTGCCACCAGTGATGGTTATCCGGGACAGAACTCTGGGGCCAACGTCCTGACTTTC.

This clonotype has a count of ten or more. The chain combines TRBV19 with TRBJ2-2; TRBD1 is a possible D gene (5 bases). This CDR3 contains 14 residues. From germline, CDR1 is LNHDA and CDR2 SQIVND (reference sequence). Trimming shortened V by 5 bases and J by 0 bases, and 7 bases separated the two germline ends. The CDR3 region has the DNA TGTGCCAGTAGTTGGACACCGAACACCGGGGAGCTGTTTTTT. Its protein product is CASSWTPNTGELFF.

The chain carries TRBV27 and TRBJ1-5; D perhaps matches TRBD1 (6 bases). The CDR3 loop spans 15 amino acids. Trimming stripped 4 bases from V and 3 bases from J, with 13 bases between. Germline V gene sequence: CDR1 MNHEY, CDR2 SMNVEV (reference sequence). CDR3 region: CASSSSWGANQPQHF. Here the CDR3 DNA reads TGTGCCAGCAGTTCCTCCTGGGGGGCCAATCAGCCCCAGCATTTT.

V is TRBV7-6 and J is TRBJ2-1; 8 bases align to TRBD2. This CDR3 spans 14 amino acids. Germline trimming cut 8 bases from V and 7 bases from J; bases unmatched to any gene: 10. Germline-derived CDR1 and CDR2 are SGHVS and FNYEAQ. CDR3: CASQRGGGSNEQFF. CDR3 DNA: TGTGCCAGCCAACGTGGCGGGGGGAGTAATGAGCAGTTCTTC.

The sample holds a few counts of this clonotype. The V call is TRBV4-1, the J call TRBJ1-5; D gene uncertain. Germline assignment: CDR1 MGHRA and CDR2 YSYEKL. The CDR3 is 15 residues long. Trimming removed 1 base at V and 1 base at J, with 8 bases between. This chain's CDR3 is CASSQVGKSNQPQHF. The DNA for the CDR3 is TGCGCCAGCAGCCAAGTAGGTAAGAGCAATCAGCCCCAGCATTTT.

This clonotype was counted only a few times. The chain employs TRBV18 and TRBJ1-2; D remains ambiguous. Germline V gene lookup returns CDR1 KGHSH and CDR2 LQKENI. The CDR3 is 15 residues long. Trimming removed 2 bases from V and 2 bases from J, with 12 bases in between. Written as DNA, the CDR3 is TGTGCCAGCTCACCAGAAAAGGGAGGAAACTATGGCTACACCTTC. Translated, it gives CASSPEKGGNYGYTF.

The table lists this clonotype with a few counts. V is TRBV12-3 or TRBV12-4 and J is TRBJ2-2, with D unclear. The V gene lost 6 bases and the J gene lost 1 base, with 6 bases spanning the gap. The CDR3 covers 13 residues. CDR3 protein: CASSRMNTGELFF. CDR3 DNA sequence: TGTGCCAGCAGCCGGATGAACACCGGGGAGCTGTTTTTT.

The V call is TRBV6-5, the J call TRBJ2-1; D is tentatively TRBD1 or TRBD2 (5 bases each). CDR1 is MNHEY and CDR2 is SVGAGI in the germline V gene. V dropped 8 bases and J dropped 10 bases, with 15 bases sitting between them. The CDR3 runs to 12 residues. The CDR3 sequence: CASGQGRWEQFF. CDR3 coding DNA: TGTGCCAGCGGGCAGGGACGGTGGGAGCAGTTCTTC.

The chain joins TRBV28 to TRBJ2-3, with 11 bases that match TRBD2. From germline, CDR1 is MDHEN and CDR2 SYDVKM. V was pared by 3 bases and J by 3 bases, with 17 bases of the junction left unmatched. The CDR3 has 20 residues. The CDR3 is CASSFPGRVAGGPRTDTQYF. CDR3 DNA sequence: TGTGCCAGCAGTTTTCCGGGGAGGGTAGCGGGGGGGCCGCGTACAGATACGCAGTATTTT.

This chain connects TRBV6-5 to TRBJ2-5; TRBD1 agrees at 7 bases. V trimming: 6 bases; J trimming: 5 bases; junction bases outside the gene matches: 12. The CDR3 length is 15 residues. CDR1 and CDR2 (germline): MNHEY, SVGAGI. CDR3: CASSPQQGQRETQYF. The CDR3 coding sequence is TGTGCCAGCAGCCCCCAGCAGGGACAGCGGGAGACCCAGTACTTC.

About this clonotype: A much larger clone is a single base away; this may be a read error. The chain has TRBV12-3 or TRBV12-4 and TRBJ1-6; no firm D call. The CDR3 extends over 17 amino acids. The CDR3 nucleotides are TGTGCCAGCAGTCTCCCCTTGGAGGAGAGGTATAAATCACCCCTCCACTTT. Translation gives CASSLPLEERYKSPLHF.

This clonotype has a handful of counts. CDR3 residues: CASSRERTGAEETQYF. For the CDR3, the DNA is TGTGCCAGCAGCCGGGAGAGGACAGGGGCAGAGGAGACCCAGTACTTC. The chain joins TRBV3-1 to TRBJ2-5; 9 bases align to TRBD1. This CDR3 contains 16 residues. Trimming took 4 bases from V and 5 from J; bases not matched to a gene: 11. CDR1 and CDR2 from the germline V gene are LGHDT and YNNKEL (reference sequence).

This clonotype has only a few counts. The gene calls are TRBV6-8 and TRBJ2-2, with 7 bases lining up with TRBD2. The junction had 3 bases not matched to a gene; V was cut back by 0 bases and J by 2 bases. The CDR3 has 16 residues. CDR1 is MNHGY and CDR2 is SAAAGT in the germline V gene. The CDR3, as DNA: TGTGCCAGCAGTTACTCTACTAGCGCCAACACCGGGGAGCTGTTTTTT. Amino acids: CASSYSTSANTGELFF.

This clonotype was seen more than once but under ten times. The rearrangement links TRBV5-4 to TRBJ1-1, with a possible D match to TRBD1 (5 bases). The CDR3 is 14 amino acids. CDR1 and CDR2 from the germline V gene are SGHNT and YYREEE (reference sequence). Trimming shortened V by 3 bases and J by 2 bases, and 11 bases separated the two germline ends. DNA for the CDR3: TGTGCCAGCAGCTATCTAGGGGCCAACACTGAAGCTTTCTTT. Its translation is CASSYLGANTEAFF.

This clonotype was detected ten times or more. The chain uses TRBV7-6 and TRBJ1-1, with 7 bases fitting TRBD1. V lost 1 base to trimming and J lost 2 bases; unmatched junction nucleotides: 4. CDR3 length: 15 amino acids. Germline values: CDR1 SGHVS, CDR2 FNYEAQ. CDR3 sequence (DNA): TGTGCCAGCAGCTTAGGGAGACAGGGCAACACTGAAGCTTTCTTT. Amino acids: CASSLGRQGNTEAFF.

This clonotype was counted between two and nine times. This chain uses TRBV7-6 with TRBJ2-3, with TRBD1 matching 7 bases. CDR3 length: 13 amino acids. The V and J ends lost 6 bases and 6 bases, in that order; junction bases with no gene match: 6. CDR1 SGHVS and CDR2 FNYEAQ come from the germline V gene. CDR3 in amino acids: CASRRTGQDTQYF. The CDR3 region has the DNA TGTGCCAGCAGGCGGACAGGCCAGGATACGCAGTATTTT.

The chain employs TRBV6-6 and TRBJ2-7; 12 bases are shared with TRBD2. The CDR3 totals 18 residues. Trimming took 0 bases from V and 5 from J; bases not matched to a gene: 11. Germline V lookup: CDR1 MNHNY, CDR2 SVGAGI (reference sequence). The CDR3 bases are TGTGCCAGCAGTTACTCTCCCCCTAGCGGGGGGGCCAAGGACGAGCAGTACTTC. This gives the protein CASSYSPPSGGAKDEQYF.

This clonotype has a count of ten or more. The chain employs TRBV7-3 and TRBJ2-3; D is possibly TRBD1 or TRBD2 (6 bases each). The CDR3 loop spans 17 amino acids. The germline V and J ends were trimmed by 0 bases and 6 bases, with 19 bases remaining between them. CDR1 and CDR2 (germline): SGHTA, FQGTGA. The CDR3 protein is CASSLTGGAIWEDTQYF. In DNA form, the CDR3 reads TGTGCCAGCAGCTTAACGGGGGGCGCAATTTGGGAGGATACGCAGTATTTT.

The gene calls are TRBV19 and TRBJ2-7; D may match TRBD1 or TRBD2 (5 bases each). The CDR3 totals 12 residues. The V gene's germline CDR1 is LNHDA and CDR2 SQIVND (reference sequence). Trimming left V 11 bases short and J 0 bases short, with 11 bases between. The CDR3 coding sequence is TGTGCCGTCGGGACGGCCTCCTACGAGCAGTACTTC. It encodes CAVGTASYEQYF.

This clonotype was detected a few times. This chain connects TRBV5-1 to TRBJ1-1; 8 bases agree with TRBD1. Looked up from germline, CDR1 is SGHRS and CDR2 is YFSETQ. The CDR3 contains 16 residues. V lost 4 bases, J lost 1 base, and 9 bases stayed unmatched. The CDR3: CASSHRGQGANTEAFF. The CDR3 region has the DNA TGCGCCAGCAGCCACCGAGGACAGGGAGCGAACACTGAAGCTTTCTTT. Based on the CDR3 plus reference TRBV5-1 and TRBJ1-1, the full variable domain is KAGVTQTPRYLIKTRGQQVTLSCSPISGHRSVSWYQQTPGQGLQFLFEYFSETQRNKGNFPGRFSGRQFSNSRSEMNVSTLELGDSALYLCASSHRGQGANTEAFFGQGTRLTVV.

The table lists this clonotype with a few counts. The rearrangement joins TRBV6-6 to TRBJ2-3; D might be TRBD2 (6 bases). This CDR3 region has 12 residues. Germline CDR1 MNHNY, CDR2 SVGAGI (reference sequence). Trimming cost V 10 bases and J 0 bases, with 8 bases left between them. The CDR3 sequence is CATRESTDTQYF. Written as DNA, the CDR3 is TGTGCCACTCGGGAGAGCACAGATACGCAGTATTTT.